This passage covers 9 T cell receptor beta chains from one sample sequenced in a study of shared T cell receptors in the human thymus (dated by TCRdb to about 2021). Library preparation used the immunoSEQ multiplex PCR assay. What TCRdb holds here is the immuneACCESS table cut down to in-frame rearrangements. Part of the clones is not present; checked against another copy, under half of the missing clones reflect an unresolved V gene, and the others are unexplained. Recorded for this sample are about 730,000 clones; approximately 85% of them occurred a single time. The ten largest clonotypes hold roughly 0.01% of the sample. Separately, the same data were catalogued under a study of human thymus T cells.

What was sequenced was thymocytes. These receptors came from a girl under three years old with a congenital heart defect. Donor details come from another sample of the same person, matched by shared clones.

The chain combines TRBV10-3 with TRBJ2-3, with no clear D. The CDR3 is made up of 11 amino acids. The germline V gene has CDR1 ENHRY and CDR2 SYGVKD. Trimming shortened V by 3 bases and J by 6 bases, and 4 bases separated the two germline ends. For the CDR3, the DNA is TGTGCCATCAGTGACCGGGATACGCAGTATTTT. Translation gives CAISDRDTQYF.

The chain uses TRBV5-6 and TRBJ2-7; 11 bases fit TRBD1. Germline V CDR1 and CDR2: SGHDT, YYEEEE. The length of the CDR3 is 15 residues. V trimming: 3 bases; J trimming: 2 bases; junction bases outside the gene matches: 4. The CDR3 region is CASSSRTGGPYEQYF. The CDR3 DNA follows: TGTGCCAGCAGCTCCCGGACAGGGGGCCCCTACGAGCAGTACTTC. Combining the CDR3 with reference TRBV5-6 and TRBJ2-7 gives the whole variable domain DAGVTQSPTHLIKTRGQQVTLRCSPKSGHDTVSWYQQALGQGPQFIFQYYEEEERQRGNFPDRFSGHQFPNYSSELNVNALLLGDSALYLCASSSRTGGPYEQYFGPGTRLTVT.

The chain employs TRBV7-8 and TRBJ1-4, with a possible D match to TRBD1 (6 bases). Germline assignment: CDR1 SGHVS and CDR2 FQNEAQ. This CDR3 comprises 15 residues. V gave up 5 bases and J gave up 5 bases, with 15 bases separating them. The CDR3 sequence is CASSPAGGPNEKLFF. DNA for the CDR3: TGTGCCAGCAGCCCCGCGGGGGGGCCGAATGAAAAACTGTTTTTT.

The J gene is TRBJ1-2, the V gene TRBV5-5; D not certain. Germline V gives CDR1 SGHKS, CDR2 YYEKEE (reference sequence). V was shortened by 4 bases and J by 8 bases, with 15 bases between the two germline ends. The CDR3 runs 13 residues. The CDR3 bases are TGTGCCAGCAGCCCAGGCCAAGGCGAGGGCTACACCTTC. Translated, it gives CASSPGQGEGYTF.

This clone was seen only a few times. J is TRBJ2-7 and V is TRBV15; tentative D call: TRBD2 (5 bases). The CDR3 runs 16 residues. Trimming removed 5 bases from V and 4 bases from J, with 21 bases in between. In germline, CDR1 is LNHNV, CDR2 YYDKDF (reference sequence). DNA of the CDR3: TGTGCCACCAGCTCCCGAGGGCTCTGGGGTACGTACGAGCAGTACTTC. Its protein is CATSSRGLWGTYEQYF.

Of note for this clone: At one end, the junction sequence differs from germline, possibly due to a read error. V usage is TRBV27 and J usage is TRBJ1-4, with 7 nucleotides matching TRBD1. The CDR3 covers 15 residues. Per the germline V gene, CDR1 is MNHEY and CDR2 is SMNVEV (reference sequence). CDR3 nucleotide sequence: TGTGCCAACAGTTCCGGGACAGAAGGACGTGAAAAACTGTTTTTT. Its translation is CANSSGTEGREKLFF.

V gene TRBV28 combines with J gene TRBJ1-2; TRBD1 matches 7 bases. The trim removed 5 bases at V and 8 bases at J, leaving 11 bases unmatched. The germline V gene encodes CDR1 MDHEN and CDR2 SYDVKM. The CDR3 loop spans 14 amino acids. The DNA of the CDR3 is TGTGCCAGCAGTGCTAACAGACAGGGCGGCGGCTACACCTTC. Protein sequence: CASSANRQGGGYTF.

This clone was observed a handful of times. The chain has TRBV13 and TRBJ2-7, with 9 nucleotides matching TRBD1. The germline CDR1 and CDR2 sequences are PRHDT and FYEKMQ (reference sequence). The V gene end was trimmed by 5 bases and the J gene end by 5 bases; junction bases not matched to a gene: 13. There are 16 residues in the CDR3. DNA for the CDR3: TGTGCCAGCAGCCCAAATAGGTGGACAGGGGCCAACGAGCAGTACTTC. The encoded protein is CASSPNRWTGANEQYF.

The rearrangement uses TRBV27 and TRBJ2-7; 7 positions agree with TRBD1. Germline assignment: CDR1 MNHEY and CDR2 SMNVEV (reference sequence). V was clipped by 6 bases and J by 2 bases; unmatched bases: 13. This CDR3 spans 16 amino acids. CDR3 sequence (DNA): TGTGCCAGCAGAGAAACCCCCGGGACAGATACCTACGAGCAGTACTTC. Encoded protein: CASRETPGTDTYEQYF.